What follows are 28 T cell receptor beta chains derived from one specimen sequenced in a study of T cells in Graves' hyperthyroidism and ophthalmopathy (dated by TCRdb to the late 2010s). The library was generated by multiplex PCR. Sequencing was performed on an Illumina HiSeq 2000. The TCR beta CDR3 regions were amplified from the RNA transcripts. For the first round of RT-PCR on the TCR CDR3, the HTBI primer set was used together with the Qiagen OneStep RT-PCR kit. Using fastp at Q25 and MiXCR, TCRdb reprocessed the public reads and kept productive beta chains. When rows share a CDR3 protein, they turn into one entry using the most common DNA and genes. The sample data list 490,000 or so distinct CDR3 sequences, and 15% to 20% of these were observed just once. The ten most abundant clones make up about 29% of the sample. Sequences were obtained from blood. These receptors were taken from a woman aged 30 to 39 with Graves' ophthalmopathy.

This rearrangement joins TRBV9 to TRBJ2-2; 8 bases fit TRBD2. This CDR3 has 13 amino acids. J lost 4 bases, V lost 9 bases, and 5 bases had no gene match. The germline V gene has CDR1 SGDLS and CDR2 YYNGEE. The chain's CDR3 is CATSSGFTGELFF. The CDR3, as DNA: TGTGCCACATCTAGCGGGTTCACCGGGGAGCTGTTTTTT.

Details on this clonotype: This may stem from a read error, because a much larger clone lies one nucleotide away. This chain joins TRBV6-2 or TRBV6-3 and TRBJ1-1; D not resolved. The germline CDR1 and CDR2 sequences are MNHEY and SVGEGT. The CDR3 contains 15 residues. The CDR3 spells CAGSYKGFLGTEAFF. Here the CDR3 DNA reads TGTGCCGGCAGTTACAAAGGGTTTCTGGGTACTGAAGCTTTCTTT.

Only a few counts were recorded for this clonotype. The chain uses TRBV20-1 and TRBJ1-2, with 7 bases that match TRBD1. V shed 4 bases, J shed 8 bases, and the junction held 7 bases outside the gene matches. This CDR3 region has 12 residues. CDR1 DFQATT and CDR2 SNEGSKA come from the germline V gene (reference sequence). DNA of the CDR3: TGCAGTGCTACCGACAGGGCGAGGGGCTACACCTTC. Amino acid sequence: CSATDRARGYTF.

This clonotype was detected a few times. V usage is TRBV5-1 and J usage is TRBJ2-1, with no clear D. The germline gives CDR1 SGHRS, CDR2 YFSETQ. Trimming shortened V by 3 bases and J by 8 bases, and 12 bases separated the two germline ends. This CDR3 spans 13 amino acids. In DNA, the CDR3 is TGCGCCAGCAGCTACGGTAGTAACGATGAGCAGTTCTTC. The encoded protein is CASSYGSNDEQFF.

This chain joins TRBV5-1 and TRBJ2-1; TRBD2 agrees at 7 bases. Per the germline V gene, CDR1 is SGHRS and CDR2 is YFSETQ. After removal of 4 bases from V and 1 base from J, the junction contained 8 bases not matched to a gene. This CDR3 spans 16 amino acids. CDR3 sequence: CASSQEPSGSYNEQFF. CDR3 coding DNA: TGCGCCAGCAGCCAGGAACCTAGCGGATCCTACAATGAGCAGTTCTTC.

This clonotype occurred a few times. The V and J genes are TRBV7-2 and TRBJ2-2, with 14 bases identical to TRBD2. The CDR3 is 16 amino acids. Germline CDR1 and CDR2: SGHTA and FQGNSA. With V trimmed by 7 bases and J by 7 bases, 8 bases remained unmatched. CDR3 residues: CASNPGLAGVSGELFF. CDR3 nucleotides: TGTGCCAGCAACCCGGGACTAGCGGGAGTGAGCGGGGAGCTGTTTTTT. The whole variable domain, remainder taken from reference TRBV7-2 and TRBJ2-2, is GAGVSQSPSNKVTEKGKDVELRCDPISGHTALYWYRQSLGQGLEFLIYFQGNSAPDKSGLPSDRFSAERTGGSVSTLTIQRTQQEDSAVYLCASNPGLAGVSGELFFGEGSRLTVL.

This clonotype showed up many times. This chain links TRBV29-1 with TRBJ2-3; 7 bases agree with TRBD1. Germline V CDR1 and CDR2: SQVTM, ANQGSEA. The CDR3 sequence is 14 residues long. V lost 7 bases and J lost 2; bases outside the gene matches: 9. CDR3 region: CSADGQVHTDTQYF. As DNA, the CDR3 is TGCAGCGCGGACGGACAGGTCCACACAGATACGCAGTATTTT.

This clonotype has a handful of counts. CDR3 loop: CASSPPGTSGRAKSDTQYF. As DNA, the CDR3 is TGTGCCAGCTCACCCCCCGGGACTAGCGGGAGGGCCAAGTCGGATACGCAGTATTTT. The chain carries TRBV18 and TRBJ2-3; 16 bases are shared with TRBD2. This CDR3 region has 19 residues. Germline loops: CDR1 KGHSH, CDR2 LQKENI. V was clipped by 3 bases and J by 6 bases; unmatched bases: 12.

CDR3 sequence reads: CASSAPTGSEQFF. The CDR3 DNA reads as TGTGCCAGCAGTGCCCCGACAGGGTCTGAGCAGTTCTTC. The rearrangement links TRBV6-1 to TRBJ2-1; 7 bases fit TRBD1. This CDR3 contains 13 residues. The trim removed 4 bases at V and 9 bases at J, leaving 6 bases unmatched. Germline CDR1 is MNHNS and CDR2 is SASEGT.

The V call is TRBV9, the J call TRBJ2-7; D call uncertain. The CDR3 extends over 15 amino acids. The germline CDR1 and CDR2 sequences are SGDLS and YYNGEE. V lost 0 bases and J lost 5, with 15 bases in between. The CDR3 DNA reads TGTGCCAGCAGCGTAGTTCCCGGGTCAGTAAACGAGCAGTACTTC. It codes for CASSVVPGSVNEQYF.

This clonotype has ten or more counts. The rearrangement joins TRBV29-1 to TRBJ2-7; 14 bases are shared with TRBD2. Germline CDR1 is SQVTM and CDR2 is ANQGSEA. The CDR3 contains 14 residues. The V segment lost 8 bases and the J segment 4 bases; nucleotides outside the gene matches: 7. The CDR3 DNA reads TGCAGCTCGTCCGGGACTAGCGGGAGTTACGAGCAGTACTTC. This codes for CSSSGTSGSYEQYF.

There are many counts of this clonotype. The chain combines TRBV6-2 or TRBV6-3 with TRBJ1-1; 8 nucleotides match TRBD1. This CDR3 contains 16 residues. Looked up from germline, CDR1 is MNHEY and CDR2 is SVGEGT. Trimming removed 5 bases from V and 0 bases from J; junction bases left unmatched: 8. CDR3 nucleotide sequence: TGTGCCAGCAGTCCGGACAGGGACGGCGTGAACACTGAAGCTTTCTTT. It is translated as CASSPDRDGVNTEAFF.

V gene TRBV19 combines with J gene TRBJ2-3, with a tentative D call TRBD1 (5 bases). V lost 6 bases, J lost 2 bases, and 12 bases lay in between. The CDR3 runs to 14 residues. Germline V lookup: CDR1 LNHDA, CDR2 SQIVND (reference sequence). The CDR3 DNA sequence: TGTGCCAGTAGCCTGACAGCAAACACAGATACGCAGTATTTT. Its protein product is CASSLTANTDTQYF.

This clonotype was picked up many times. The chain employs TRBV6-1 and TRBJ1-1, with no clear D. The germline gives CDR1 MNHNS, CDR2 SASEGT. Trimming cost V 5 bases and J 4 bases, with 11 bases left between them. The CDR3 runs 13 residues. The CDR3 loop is CASSFDTGTEAFF. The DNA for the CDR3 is TGTGCCAGCAGTTTTGACACCGGCACTGAAGCTTTCTTT.

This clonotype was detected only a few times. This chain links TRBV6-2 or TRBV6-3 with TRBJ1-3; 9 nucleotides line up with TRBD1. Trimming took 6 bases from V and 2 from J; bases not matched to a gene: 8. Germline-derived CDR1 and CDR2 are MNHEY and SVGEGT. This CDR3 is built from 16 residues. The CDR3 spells CASRATGTGPGNTIYF. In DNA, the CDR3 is TGTGCCAGCAGAGCCACCGGGACAGGGCCTGGAAACACCATATATTTT.

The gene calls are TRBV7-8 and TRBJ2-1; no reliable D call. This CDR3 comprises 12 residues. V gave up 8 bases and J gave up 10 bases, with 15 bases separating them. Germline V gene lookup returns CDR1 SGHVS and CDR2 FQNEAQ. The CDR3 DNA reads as TGTGCCAGCCAAGGTTTAGGGATGGAGCAGTTCTTC. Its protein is CASQGLGMEQFF.

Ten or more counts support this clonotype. The CDR3: CSASGQGTDEQFF. CDR3 nucleotides: TGCAGTGCTAGCGGGCAGGGAACCGATGAGCAGTTCTTC. The gene calls are TRBV20-1 and TRBJ2-1; possible D gene TRBD1, 5 bases. Germline lookup yields CDR1 DFQATT and CDR2 SNEGSKA (reference sequence). This CDR3 spans 13 amino acids. V lost 3 bases, J lost 8 bases, and 14 bases lay in between.

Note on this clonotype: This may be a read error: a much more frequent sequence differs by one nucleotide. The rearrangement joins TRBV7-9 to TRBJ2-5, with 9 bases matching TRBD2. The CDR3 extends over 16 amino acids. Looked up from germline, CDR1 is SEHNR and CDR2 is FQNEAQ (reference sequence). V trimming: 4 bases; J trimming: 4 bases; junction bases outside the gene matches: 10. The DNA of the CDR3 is TGTGCCAGCAGCTCAAGACTAGCGGTCAGGGTAGAGACCCAGTACTTC. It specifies CASSSRLAVRVETQYF.

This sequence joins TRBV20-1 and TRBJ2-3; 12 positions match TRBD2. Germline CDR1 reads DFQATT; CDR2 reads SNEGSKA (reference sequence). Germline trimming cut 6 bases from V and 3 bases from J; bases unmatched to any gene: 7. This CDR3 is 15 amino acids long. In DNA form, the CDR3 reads TGCAGTGCACCCCTAGCGGGAGGGCCGACAGATACGCAGTATTTT. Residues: CSAPLAGGPTDTQYF.

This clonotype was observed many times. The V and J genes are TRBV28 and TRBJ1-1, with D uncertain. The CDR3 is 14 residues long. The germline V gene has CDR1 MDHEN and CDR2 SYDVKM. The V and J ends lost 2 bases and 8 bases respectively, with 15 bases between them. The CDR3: CASSLHSAYSEAFF. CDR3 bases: TGTGCCAGCAGTTTACACTCGGCTTACAGCGAAGCTTTCTTT.

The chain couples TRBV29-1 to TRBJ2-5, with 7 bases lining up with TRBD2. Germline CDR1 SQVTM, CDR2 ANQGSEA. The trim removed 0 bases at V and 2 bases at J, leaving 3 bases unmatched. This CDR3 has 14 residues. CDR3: CSVEDVGGQETQYF. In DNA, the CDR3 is TGCAGCGTTGAAGATGTGGGGGGGCAAGAGACCCAGTACTTC.

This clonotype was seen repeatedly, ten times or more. CDR3 in amino acids: CSPEGTGDSDEQFF. CDR3 nucleotide sequence: TGCAGTCCCGAGGGAACAGGTGACTCGGATGAGCAGTTCTTC. This chain uses TRBV20-1 with TRBJ2-1; D tentatively reads TRBD1 or TRBD2 (5 bases each). V was cut by 8 bases and J by 8 bases, with 22 bases left in between. CDR3 length: 14 residues. From germline, CDR1 is DFQATT and CDR2 SNEGSKA (reference sequence).

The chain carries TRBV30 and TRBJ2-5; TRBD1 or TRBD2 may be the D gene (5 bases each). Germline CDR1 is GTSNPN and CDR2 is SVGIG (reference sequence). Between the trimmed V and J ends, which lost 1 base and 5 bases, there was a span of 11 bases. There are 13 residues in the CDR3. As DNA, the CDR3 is TGTGCCTGGAGTGGGGACCGGAGGGAGACCCAGTACTTC. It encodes CAWSGDRRETQYF.

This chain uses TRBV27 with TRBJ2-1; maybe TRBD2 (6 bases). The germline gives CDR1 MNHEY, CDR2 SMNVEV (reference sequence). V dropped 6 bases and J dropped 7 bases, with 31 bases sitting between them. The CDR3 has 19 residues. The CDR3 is CASRTQGLARKLTPNEQFF. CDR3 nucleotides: TGTGCCAGCAGAACCCAGGGACTCGCCCGGAAACTCACCCCTAATGAGCAGTTCTTC.

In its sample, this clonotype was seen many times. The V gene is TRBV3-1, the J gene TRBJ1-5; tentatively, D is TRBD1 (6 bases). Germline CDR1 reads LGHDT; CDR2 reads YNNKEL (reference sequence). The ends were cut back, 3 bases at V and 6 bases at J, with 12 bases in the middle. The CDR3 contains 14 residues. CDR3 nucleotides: TGTGCCAGCAGCCACTCAGGGGTCGGTCAGCCCCAGCATTTT. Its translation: CASSHSGVGQPQHF.

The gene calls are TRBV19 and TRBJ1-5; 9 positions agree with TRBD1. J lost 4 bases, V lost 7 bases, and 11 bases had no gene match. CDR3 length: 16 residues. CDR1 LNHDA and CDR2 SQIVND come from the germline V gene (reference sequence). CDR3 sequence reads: CASNGQGLWRNQPQHF. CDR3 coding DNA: TGTGCCAGTAATGGACAGGGGCTTTGGAGGAATCAGCCCCAGCATTTT.

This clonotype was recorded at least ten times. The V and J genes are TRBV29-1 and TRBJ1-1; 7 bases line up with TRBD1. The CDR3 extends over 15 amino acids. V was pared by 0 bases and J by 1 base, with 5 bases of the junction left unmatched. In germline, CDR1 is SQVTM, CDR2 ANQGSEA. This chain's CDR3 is CSVEDPGQPNTEAFF. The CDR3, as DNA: TGCAGCGTTGAAGACCCGGGACAGCCGAACACTGAAGCTTTCTTT.

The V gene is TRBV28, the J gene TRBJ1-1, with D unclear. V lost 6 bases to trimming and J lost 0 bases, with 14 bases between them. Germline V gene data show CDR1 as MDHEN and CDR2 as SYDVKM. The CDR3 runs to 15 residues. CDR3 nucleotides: TGTGCCAGCAGGTCCGCGGGGATGTTGAACACTGAAGCTTTCTTT. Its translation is CASRSAGMLNTEAFF.